The entry below gives a single TCR beta chain sequence along with its context. This sample is part of a study of OX40 agonist ivuxolimab in advanced cancers. Study in general: The mean age was approximately 56 years, ranging from roughly 23 to 80, with around four fifths of participants male. Patients achieving partial responses numbered three: one hepatocellular carcinoma case and two cutaneous melanoma cases.

No patient had autoimmune disease or received systemic immunosuppression. Profiled with immunoSEQ multiplex PCR; TCRdb holds only in-frame clones, not every one. In the table there are 50,000 to 55,000 clones, over 75% of which are singletons. Per germline, CDR1 SNHLY and CDR2 FYNNEI. CDR3 size: 14 residues. V was pared by 0 bases and J by 5 bases, with 10 bases between. The sequences come from CD4+ or CD8+ T cells sorted from blood, collected in a trial of the OX40 agonist ivuxolimab. V gene TRBV2 combines with J gene TRBJ2-5, with no clear D. This receptor was obtained from an adult with an advanced solid tumor such as melanoma, head and neck, liver or kidney cancer. The CDR3 protein is CASSEAAATETQYF. As DNA, the CDR3 is TGTGCCAGCAGTGAAGCGGCCGCTACCGAGACCCAGTACTTC.